This entry is about one T cell receptor beta chain. Antigen specificity is unknown. The authors ran a second PCR of roughly 6 to 11 cycles using a sample-barcoded 5' primer and a J-beta primer mix. TCRdb itself ran the 5' RACE reads through MiXCR, one entry per CDR3 protein. The sample has over 950,000 distinct CDR3 sequences, just over 50% seen once; the top ten hold over 20%. The sample comes from a study of blood T cells in healthy people across ages. Study-wide points: The authors considered diversity estimates from one million T cells to be underestimates.

V was cut by 0 bases and J by 7 bases, with 17 bases left in between. CDR1 and CDR2 from the germline V gene are SGHKS and YYEKEE (reference sequence). The CDR3 loop spans 15 amino acids. The receptor's source is a woman aged 55-70 years in good health. The chain carries TRBV5-5 and TRBJ2-7; D possibly corresponds to TRBD2 (6 bases). The specimen was blood. The CDR3 bases are TGTGCCAGCAGCTTGGGCAGGATGTCCGGGGGAGAGCAGTACTTC. It is translated as CASSLGRMSGGEQYF.